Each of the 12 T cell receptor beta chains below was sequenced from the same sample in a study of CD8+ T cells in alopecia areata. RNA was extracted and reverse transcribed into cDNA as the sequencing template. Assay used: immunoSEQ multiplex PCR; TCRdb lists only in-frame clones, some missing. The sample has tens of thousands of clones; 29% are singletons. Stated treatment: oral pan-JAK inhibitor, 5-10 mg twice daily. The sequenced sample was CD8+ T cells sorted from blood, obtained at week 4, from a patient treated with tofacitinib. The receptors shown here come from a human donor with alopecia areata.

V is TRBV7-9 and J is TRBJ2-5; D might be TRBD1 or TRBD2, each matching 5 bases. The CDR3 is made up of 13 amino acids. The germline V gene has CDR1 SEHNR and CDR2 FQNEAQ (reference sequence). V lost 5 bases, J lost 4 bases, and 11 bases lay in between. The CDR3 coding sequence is TGTGCCAGCAGCCCCCGGGGCCGAGAGACCCAGTACTTC. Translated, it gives CASSPRGRETQYF.

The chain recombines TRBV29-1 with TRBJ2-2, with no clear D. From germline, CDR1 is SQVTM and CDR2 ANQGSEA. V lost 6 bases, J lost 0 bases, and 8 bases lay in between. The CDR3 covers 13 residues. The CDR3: CSVLWTNTGELFF. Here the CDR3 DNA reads TGCAGCGTCCTCTGGACGAACACCGGGGAGCTGTTTTTT.

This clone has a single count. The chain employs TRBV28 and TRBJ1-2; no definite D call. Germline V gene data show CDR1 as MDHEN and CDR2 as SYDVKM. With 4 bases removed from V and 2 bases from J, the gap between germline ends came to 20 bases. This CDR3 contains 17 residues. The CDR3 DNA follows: TGTGCCAGCAGTTCAATCCGTCCTTCGGACTCCAACTATGGCTACACCTTC. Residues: CASSSIRPSDSNYGYTF.

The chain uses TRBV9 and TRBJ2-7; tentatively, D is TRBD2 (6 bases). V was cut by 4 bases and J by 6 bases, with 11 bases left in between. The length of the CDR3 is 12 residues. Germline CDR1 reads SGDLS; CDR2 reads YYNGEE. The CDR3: CASSTPGGEQYF. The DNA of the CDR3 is TGTGCCAGCAGCACCCCCGGGGGCGAGCAGTACTTC.

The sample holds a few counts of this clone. CDR3 loop: CASRETSGSADTQYF. CDR3 DNA sequence: TGTGCCAGCAGAGAGACTAGCGGGAGTGCAGATACGCAGTATTTT. V usage is TRBV7-3 and J usage is TRBJ2-3; 12 bases fit TRBD2. Germline values: CDR1 SGHTA, CDR2 FQGTGA. The V gene end was trimmed by 6 bases and the J gene end by 4 bases; junction bases not matched to a gene: 5. The CDR3 totals 15 residues. Drawing the rest from reference TRBV7-3 and TRBJ2-3, the complete variable domain is GAGVSQTPSNKVTEKGKYVELRCDPISGHTALYWYRQSLGQGPEFLIYFQGTGAADDSGLPNDRFFAVRPEGSVSTLKIQRTERGDSAVYLCASRETSGSADTQYFGPGTRLTVL.

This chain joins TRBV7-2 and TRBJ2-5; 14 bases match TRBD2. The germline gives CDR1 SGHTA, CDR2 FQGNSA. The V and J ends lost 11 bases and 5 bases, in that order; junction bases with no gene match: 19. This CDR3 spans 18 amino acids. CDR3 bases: TGTGCCTGCGGCGGGGGACTAGCGGGAGACTCGCCATCGGAGACCCAGTACTTC. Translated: CACGGGLAGDSPSETQYF.

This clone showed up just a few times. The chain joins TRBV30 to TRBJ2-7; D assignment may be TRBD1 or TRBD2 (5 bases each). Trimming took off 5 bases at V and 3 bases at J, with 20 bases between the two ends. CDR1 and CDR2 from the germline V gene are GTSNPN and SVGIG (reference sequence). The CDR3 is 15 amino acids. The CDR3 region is CAWRHRDRPFYEQYF. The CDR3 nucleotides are TGTGCCTGGCGCCACCGGGACCGGCCTTTCTACGAGCAGTACTTC.

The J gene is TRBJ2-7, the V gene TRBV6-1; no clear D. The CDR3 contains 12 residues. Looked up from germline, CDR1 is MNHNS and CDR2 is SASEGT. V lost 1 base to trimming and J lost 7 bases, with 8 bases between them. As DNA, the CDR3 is TGTGCCAGCAGTGAAGATGTACGGGAGCAGTACTTC. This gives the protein CASSEDVREQYF.

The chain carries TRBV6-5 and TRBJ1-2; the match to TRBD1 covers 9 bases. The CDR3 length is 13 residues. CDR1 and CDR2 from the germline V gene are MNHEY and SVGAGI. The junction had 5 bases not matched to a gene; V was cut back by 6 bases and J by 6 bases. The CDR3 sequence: CASSWGQGDGYTF. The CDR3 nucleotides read TGTGCCAGCAGCTGGGGACAGGGAGATGGCTACACCTTC.

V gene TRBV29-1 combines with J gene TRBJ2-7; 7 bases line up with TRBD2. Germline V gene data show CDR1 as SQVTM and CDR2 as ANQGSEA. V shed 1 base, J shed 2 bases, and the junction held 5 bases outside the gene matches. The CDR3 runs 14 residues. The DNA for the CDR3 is TGCAGCGTTGAAGTGAGCGGGGTCACCTACGAGCAGTACTTC. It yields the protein CSVEVSGVTYEQYF.

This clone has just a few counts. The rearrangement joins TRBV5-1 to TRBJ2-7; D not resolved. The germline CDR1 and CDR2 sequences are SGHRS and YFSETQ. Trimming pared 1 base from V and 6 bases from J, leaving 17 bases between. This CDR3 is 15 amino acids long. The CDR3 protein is CASSLRSYTVFEQYF. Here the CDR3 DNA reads TGCGCCAGCAGCTTGCGGTCTTATACCGTTTTCGAGCAGTACTTC.

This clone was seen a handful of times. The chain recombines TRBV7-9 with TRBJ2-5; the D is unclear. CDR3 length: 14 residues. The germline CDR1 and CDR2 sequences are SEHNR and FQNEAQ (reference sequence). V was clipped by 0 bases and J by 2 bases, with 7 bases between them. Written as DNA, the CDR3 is TGTGCCAGCAGCTTAGCTGGCAGGCAAGAGACCCAGTACTTC. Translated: CASSLAGRQETQYF.